These T cell receptor beta chains were read from a single sample in a study of regulatory T cells in long-lasting Graves disease. Using its own MiXCR run on the multiplex PCR reads, TCRdb lists one record per CDR3 protein. The table records roughly 500,000 distinct CDR3 sequences, 20% of them present only once. Sequenced material: peripheral blood mononuclear cells (PBMCs), taken when the disease was refractory, from a patient treated with antithyroid drugs. The receptors shown here come from a female donor with Graves disease. The conserved cysteine and the conserved F or W are not part of the CDR3 here. Each record gives: clone size, V gene, CDR3 length, J gene, CDR3 protein. Some rows mark clone size as missing; the rest say once, few, many or name a class of expanded clone.

abundance: many
v_gene: TRBV5-5
len: 11
j_gene: TRBJ1-5
CDR3aa: ASHGGARQPQH

abundance: few
v_gene: TRBV18
len: 13
j_gene: TRBJ2-7
CDR3aa: ASSPPRGGPYEQY

abundance: many
v_gene: TRBV6-1
len: 13
j_gene: TRBJ2-7
CDR3aa: ASTGLAGGMGEQY

abundance: .
v_gene: TRBV6-2/TRBV6-3
len: 12
j_gene: TRBJ1-5
CDR3aa: ASIGGGGHQPQH

abundance: few
v_gene: TRBV5-4
len: 12
j_gene: TRBJ2-5
CDR3aa: ASSLSILQETQY

abundance: few
v_gene: TRBV27
len: 15
j_gene: TRBJ1-2
CDR3aa: ASSTGTETISNYGYT

abundance: .
v_gene: TRBV6-1
len: 12
j_gene: TRBJ2-1
CDR3aa: ASSGGGLLNEQF

abundance: few
v_gene: TRBV11-3
len: 16
j_gene: TRBJ2-2
CDR3aa: ASSGGTSGKSNTGELF

abundance: few
v_gene: TRBV20-1
len: 11
j_gene: TRBJ2-5
CDR3aa: SARGDGRETQY

abundance: many
v_gene: TRBV18
len: 12
j_gene: TRBJ1-1
CDR3aa: ASSPTIGNTEAF

abundance: many
v_gene: TRBV7-6
len: 10
j_gene: TRBJ2-7
CDR3aa: ASSRWRDEQY

abundance: few
v_gene: TRBV20-1
len: 9
j_gene: TRBJ2-7
CDR3aa: STSTGYEQY

abundance: many
v_gene: TRBV20-1
len: 10
j_gene: TRBJ2-5
CDR3aa: SASSEPETQY

abundance: .
v_gene: TRBV20-1
len: 12
j_gene: TRBJ2-7
CDR3aa: SARDGQGIYEQY

abundance: many
v_gene: TRBV7-2
len: 14
j_gene: TRBJ2-7
CDR3aa: ASRYPGLHKSGEQY

abundance: few
v_gene: TRBV3-1
len: 11
j_gene: TRBJ2-2
CDR3aa: ASSPGGWGELF